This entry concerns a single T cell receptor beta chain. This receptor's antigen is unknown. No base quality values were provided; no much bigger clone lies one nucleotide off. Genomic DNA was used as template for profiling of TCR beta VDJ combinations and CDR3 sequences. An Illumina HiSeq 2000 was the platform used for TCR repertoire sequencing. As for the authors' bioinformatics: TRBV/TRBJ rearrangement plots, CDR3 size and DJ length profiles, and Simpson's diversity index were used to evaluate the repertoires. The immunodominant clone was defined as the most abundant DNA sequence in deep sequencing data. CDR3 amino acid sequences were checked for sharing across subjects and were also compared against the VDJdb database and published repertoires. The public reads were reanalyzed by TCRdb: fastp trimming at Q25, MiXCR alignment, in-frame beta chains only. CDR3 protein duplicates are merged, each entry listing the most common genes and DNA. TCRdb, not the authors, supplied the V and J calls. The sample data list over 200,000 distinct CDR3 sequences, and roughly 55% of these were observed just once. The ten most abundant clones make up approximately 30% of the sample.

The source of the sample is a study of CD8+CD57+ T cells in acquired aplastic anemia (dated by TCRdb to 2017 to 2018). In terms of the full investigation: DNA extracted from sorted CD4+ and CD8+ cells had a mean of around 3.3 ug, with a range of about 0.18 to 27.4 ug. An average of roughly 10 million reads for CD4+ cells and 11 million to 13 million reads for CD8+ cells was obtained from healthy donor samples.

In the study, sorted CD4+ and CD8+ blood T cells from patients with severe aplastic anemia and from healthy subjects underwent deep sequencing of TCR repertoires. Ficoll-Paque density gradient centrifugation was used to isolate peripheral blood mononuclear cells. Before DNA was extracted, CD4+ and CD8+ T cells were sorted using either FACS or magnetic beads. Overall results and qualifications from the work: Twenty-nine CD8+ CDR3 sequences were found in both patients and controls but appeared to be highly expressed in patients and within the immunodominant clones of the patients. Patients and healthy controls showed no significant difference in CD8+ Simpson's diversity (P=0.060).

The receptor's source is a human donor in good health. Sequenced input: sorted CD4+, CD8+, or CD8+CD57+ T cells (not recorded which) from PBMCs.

DNA sequence: TGTGCCAGCAGTTACGGCTGGGAGACCTACGAGCAGTACTTC. It encodes CASSYGWETYEQYF. The rearranged segments are TRBV12-3 or TRBV12-4 and TRBJ2-7; TRBD2 is perhaps the D gene, given 5 matching bases. The CDR3, cysteine through phenylalanine, is 14 amino acids long. Only the CDR3 part of the read is kept: 42 bases, read in frame from the first base. Trimming takes 4 bases from V and 2 bases from J, and the germline ends sit 12 bases apart.